The next 32 T cell receptor beta chains were all read from a single sample in a study of beta chain features in type 1 diabetes. The sequenced template was cDNA made from the entire isolated RNA. Generated by immunoSEQ multiplex PCR, the TCRdb table keeps only in-frame clones and is missing some. The sample has 65,000 to 100,000 clones; roughly 34% are singletons. The sequencing sample was made of stem cell memory CD4+ T cells from blood. These receptors all come from a woman between 18 and 29 years old in good health.

This clone was detected a few times. V gene TRBV5-1 combines with J gene TRBJ2-7; 8 bases map to TRBD2. The germline CDR1 and CDR2 sequences are SGHRS and YFSETQ. Trimming at V came to 0 bases and at J to 6 bases, leaving 5 bases not matched to a gene. CDR3 size: 14 residues. The CDR3 protein is CASSLGAGGLEQYF. In nucleotides, the CDR3 is TGCGCCAGCAGCTTGGGGGCGGGGGGACTCGAGCAGTACTTC.

The sample holds a few counts of this clone. This rearrangement joins TRBV6-5 to TRBJ2-5; 7 bases line up with TRBD2. Germline assignment: CDR1 MNHEY and CDR2 SVGAGI. V gave up 5 bases and J gave up 11 bases; unmatched junction bases: 14. This CDR3 is 14 amino acids long. Here the CDR3 reads CASSPGGSRSTQYF. The CDR3 region has the DNA TGTGCCAGCAGTCCCGGGGGGAGCAGGAGCACGCAGTACTTC.

This clone was seen only a few times. The rearrangement joins TRBV30 to TRBJ2-5; TRBD2 might be the D (5 bases). Between the trimmed V and J ends, which lost 4 bases and 3 bases, there was a span of 18 bases. The CDR3 length is 15 residues. Germline values: CDR1 GTSNPN, CDR2 SVGIG (reference sequence). CDR3 in amino acids: CAWTRGNSHEETQYF. The DNA of the CDR3 is TGTGCCTGGACGCGAGGGAATAGCCATGAAGAGACCCAGTACTTC. The full variable domain, in which reference TRBV30 and TRBJ2-5 provide the parts outside the CDR3, is SQTIHQWPATLVQPVGSPLSLECTVEGTSNPNLYWYRQAAGRGLQLLFYSVGIGQISSEVPQNLSASRPQDRQFILSSKKLLLSDSGFYLCAWTRGNSHEETQYFGPGTRLLVL.

The chain recombines TRBV9 with TRBJ2-3, with D possibly matching TRBD2 (5 bases). V was clipped by 0 bases and J by 4 bases, with 9 bases between them. Per germline, CDR1 SGDLS and CDR2 YYNGEE. The CDR3 runs 14 residues. The CDR3, as DNA: TGTGCCAGCAGCGTAGGCGGGTTTGCAGATACGCAGTATTTT. This sequence encodes CASSVGGFADTQYF.

This sequence joins TRBV18 and TRBJ1-1; weak D call: TRBD1 (5 bases). V was pared by 2 bases and J by 0 bases, with 13 bases between. CDR3 size: 16 residues. Germline V gene sequence: CDR1 KGHSH, CDR2 LQKENI. The CDR3 DNA reads as TGTGCCAGCTCACCAAATCCAGGGCCCATGAACACTGAAGCTTTCTTT. Its translation is CASSPNPGPMNTEAFF. The full variable domain, completed using reference TRBV18 and TRBJ1-1, is NAGVMQNPRHLVRRRGQEARLRCSPMKGHSHVYWYRQLPEEGLKFMVYLQKENIIDESGMPKERFSAEFPKEGPSILRIQQVVRGDSAAYFCASSPNPGPMNTEAFFGQGTRLTVV.

This chain joins TRBV6-6 and TRBJ1-2, with 7 bases matching TRBD1. The V and J ends lost 5 bases and 4 bases, in that order; junction bases with no gene match: 7. Germline CDR1 and CDR2: MNHNY and SVGAGI (reference sequence). CDR3 length equals 14 residues. CDR3 sequence reads: CASSSRGSGYGYTF. CDR3 bases: TGTGCCAGCAGTAGCAGGGGGTCGGGCTATGGCTACACCTTC.

A few counts support this clone. The V gene is TRBV5-1, the J gene TRBJ2-3; tentative D call: TRBD2 (6 bases). This CDR3 comprises 15 residues. The V gene's germline CDR1 is SGHRS and CDR2 YFSETQ. The V and J ends lost 0 bases and 2 bases respectively, with 10 bases between them. CDR3 amino acids: CASSLGLAFTDTQYF. The CDR3 DNA reads TGCGCCAGCAGCTTGGGGCTAGCGTTCACAGATACGCAGTATTTT.

The chain is built from TRBV25-1 and TRBJ2-1, with 11 bases identical to TRBD2. V trimming: 7 bases; J trimming: 8 bases; junction bases outside the gene matches: 4. CDR1 and CDR2 from the germline V gene are MGHDK and SYGVNS. This CDR3 has 13 amino acids. The CDR3 DNA reads as TGTGCCAGCACACTAGCGGGAGCAGATGAGCAGTTCTTC. Translation: CASTLAGADEQFF.

The chain links TRBV18 to TRBJ1-1; D perhaps matches TRBD1 (5 bases). This CDR3 region has 14 residues. Germline assignment: CDR1 KGHSH and CDR2 LQKENI. Trimming removed 3 bases at V and 5 bases at J, with 13 bases between. CDR3 bases: TGTGCCAGCTCACCTAATCCTCAGGGAACTGAAGCTTTCTTT. Its translation: CASSPNPQGTEAFF.

This clone has a handful of counts. The J gene is TRBJ2-2, the V gene TRBV5-4; 10 positions match TRBD2. Germline CDR1 reads SGHNT; CDR2 reads YYREEE (reference sequence). The CDR3 sequence is 18 residues long. J gave up 4 bases and V 4 bases, and 13 bases lay outside the gene matches. CDR3 nucleotide sequence: TGTGCCAGCAGCGAAACCGGAAAGCGGGAGGGAGGCACCGGGGAGCTGTTTTTT. Translation gives CASSETGKREGGTGELFF.

V and J are TRBV19 and TRBJ2-5; TRBD1 agrees at 7 bases. The germline gives CDR1 LNHDA, CDR2 SQIVND (reference sequence). The CDR3 has 16 amino acids. V trimming: 5 bases; J trimming: 0 bases; junction bases outside the gene matches: 9. CDR3 region: CASSPFRGMYQETQYF. The CDR3 nucleotides read TGTGCCAGTAGTCCATTCAGGGGGATGTACCAAGAGACCCAGTACTTC.

In this sample, this clone turned up a few times. This chain connects TRBV30 to TRBJ2-7; D is undetermined. Germline V gene data show CDR1 as GTSNPN and CDR2 as SVGIG (reference sequence). V lost 1 base and J lost 6, with 16 bases in between. CDR3 length equals 14 residues. The CDR3 DNA sequence: TGTGCCTGGAGTGCGACGGGTCACACCTCCGAGCAGTACTTC. Translated, it gives CAWSATGHTSEQYF. Supplemented by reference TRBV30 and TRBJ2-7, the full variable domain reads SQTIHQWPATLVQPVGSPLSLECTVEGTSNPNLYWYRQAAGRGLQLLFYSVGIGQISSEVPQNLSASRPQDRQFILSSKKLLLSDSGFYLCAWSATGHTSEQYFGPGTRLTVT.

CDR3 region: CASSAADSANTGELFF. CDR3 sequence (DNA): TGTGCCAGCAGCGCTGCGGACAGTGCGAACACCGGGGAGCTGTTTTTT. The rearrangement links TRBV9 to TRBJ2-2; tentatively, D is TRBD1 (6 bases). Per germline, CDR1 SGDLS and CDR2 YYNGEE. V lost 3 bases and J 0 bases, leaving 12 bases between the germline ends. CDR3 length: 16 amino acids.

The chain joins TRBV11-3 to TRBJ2-1; D is perhaps TRBD2 (6 bases). Between the trimmed V and J ends, which lost 3 bases and 8 bases, there was a span of 20 bases. The V gene's germline CDR1 is SGHNT and CDR2 YENEEA. CDR3 length equals 16 residues. CDR3 sequence: CASSFLSWDLGDEQFF. CDR3 DNA: TGTGCCAGCAGCTTTCTGTCATGGGACTTAGGTGATGAGCAGTTCTTC.

This clone was seen a handful of times. V is TRBV7-2 and J is TRBJ1-2, with 9 bases lining up with TRBD1. The trim removed 4 bases at V and 5 bases at J, leaving 5 bases unmatched. CDR1 is SGHTA and CDR2 is FQGNSA in the germline V gene. This CDR3 is 14 amino acids long. The DNA for the CDR3 is TGTGCCAGCAGCTCGGACAGGGGTGATTATGGCTACACCTTC. Translated: CASSSDRGDYGYTF.

This clone showed up just once. V and J are TRBV5-1 and TRBJ2-1; 13 bases map to TRBD2. V was pared by 5 bases and J by 0 bases, with 11 bases of the junction left unmatched. The CDR3 contains 19 residues. Germline V gene sequence: CDR1 SGHRS, CDR2 YFSETQ. This CDR3 is CASSSGTSGILSSYNEQFF. As DNA, the CDR3 is TGCGCCAGCAGTTCCGGGACTAGCGGGATACTGAGCTCCTACAATGAGCAGTTCTTC.

This clone was observed a handful of times. This sequence joins TRBV19 and TRBJ1-4; the D is unclear. Per germline, CDR1 LNHDA and CDR2 SQIVND (reference sequence). V was cut by 3 bases and J by 3 bases, with 11 bases left in between. This CDR3 has 15 residues. This CDR3 reads CASSMEEPPNEKLFF. The DNA for the CDR3 is TGTGCCAGTAGTATGGAGGAGCCACCTAATGAAAAACTGTTTTTT.

This clone was observed a few times. The genes are TRBV29-1 and TRBJ1-1, with D perhaps matching TRBD1 (6 bases). The germline gives CDR1 SQVTM, CDR2 ANQGSEA. The V gene lost 5 bases and the J gene lost 0 bases, with 10 bases spanning the gap. The CDR3 spans 13 residues. In nucleotides, the CDR3 is TGCAGCGTTCCAGGGGTCTTGAACACTGAAGCTTTCTTT. Translating it yields CSVPGVLNTEAFF.

As regards this clone: The same CDR3 can be traced to other DNA sequences in this sample. V is TRBV5-1 and J is TRBJ2-7, with 7 positions matching TRBD1. CDR1 is SGHRS, CDR2 YFSETQ, per germline. J gave up 5 bases and V 0 bases, and 5 bases lay outside the gene matches. This CDR3 is built from 14 residues. CDR3 nucleotides: TGCGCCAGCAGCTTGGGACAGGGAACCAACGAGCAGTACTTC. It is translated as CASSLGQGTNEQYF.

The chain carries TRBV30 and TRBJ1-2; D is uncertain. The V end was cut by 4 bases, the J end by 0 bases, with 12 bases between. The V gene's germline CDR1 is GTSNPN and CDR2 SVGIG (reference sequence). The CDR3 length is 14 residues. The CDR3 spells CAWNTGSSNYGYTF. CDR3 sequence (DNA): TGTGCCTGGAACACCGGGAGCTCTAACTATGGCTACACCTTC.

Details on this clone: At one boundary the junction diverges from the germline segment, which might be a read error. The chain combines TRBV19 with TRBJ1-3; a weak D match, TRBD1 (5 bases). The CDR3 spans 14 residues. The germline V gene has CDR1 LNHDA and CDR2 SQIVND (reference sequence). CDR3 nucleotide sequence: TGTGCCAGTACCCAACCAGGGTCCGGAAACATCATATATTTT. Translating gives CASTQPGSGNIIYF.

This chain links TRBV29-1 with TRBJ1-4; 7 bases fit TRBD1. Losses at the gene ends were 5 bases for V and 4 bases for J; bases not matched to a gene: 7. CDR1 is SQVTM and CDR2 is ANQGSEA in the germline V gene. This CDR3 has 14 residues. CDR3: CSVRTGGFNEKLFF. The CDR3 nucleotides are TGCAGCGTTAGGACAGGAGGCTTTAATGAAAAACTGTTTTTT.

The chain combines TRBV7-8 with TRBJ1-2; 7 nucleotides agree with TRBD1. CDR3 length equals 14 residues. V lost 1 base, J lost 4 bases, and 3 bases stayed unmatched. Germline V gives CDR1 SGHVS, CDR2 FQNEAQ. CDR3 coding DNA: TGTGCCAGCAGCTTAGGACAGGGTGGCTATGGCTACACCTTC. Amino acids: CASSLGQGGYGYTF.

Remarks on this clone: A junction end diverges from the germline sequence, so it may reflect a read error. The chain links TRBV7-3 to TRBJ2-4; no clear D. The V gene's germline CDR1 is SGHTA and CDR2 FQGTGA. This CDR3 is 16 amino acids long. CDR3 coding DNA: TGTGCCAGCAGTCCGACGTCAGGTACCCCCAATAACATTCAGTACTTC. Translated, it gives CASSPTSGTPNNIQYF.

The chain recombines TRBV6-5 with TRBJ1-5; 9 bases line up with TRBD1. Germline V gene sequence: CDR1 MNHEY, CDR2 SVGAGI. The CDR3 is 15 amino acids. J was trimmed by 4 bases and V by 5 bases; bases with no gene match: 6. CDR3 nucleotide sequence: TGTGCCAGCAGTCGAGGGACAGGGTATAATCAGCCCCAGCATTTT. It is translated as CASSRGTGYNQPQHF.

This clone was observed a few times. The chain links TRBV2 to TRBJ1-2; TRBD1 might be the D (6 bases). The CDR3 runs to 14 residues. Per the germline V gene, CDR1 is SNHLY and CDR2 is FYNNEI. V lost 2 bases, J lost 6 bases, and 13 bases lay in between. The CDR3 region is CASSETQGIDGYTF. DNA of the CDR3: TGTGCCAGCAGTGAAACGCAGGGGATCGATGGCTACACCTTC.

This clone was observed a few times. This chain joins TRBV7-2 and TRBJ2-3; the D is unclear. Looked up from germline, CDR1 is SGHTA and CDR2 is FQGNSA. CDR3 length: 13 amino acids. V shed 3 bases and J shed 4 bases, with 8 bases lying between them. CDR3 sequence reads: CASSFDSADTQYF. Written as DNA, the CDR3 is TGTGCCAGCAGCTTCGACTCGGCAGATACGCAGTATTTT.

The rearrangement joins TRBV11-3 to TRBJ2-2; a weak D match, TRBD2 (6 bases). Trimming stripped 2 bases from V and 1 base from J, with 8 bases between. Germline V gene lookup returns CDR1 SGHNT and CDR2 YENEEA. The CDR3 extends over 15 amino acids. CDR3 sequence (DNA): TGTGCCAGCAGCTTATCCGGGAGGAACACCGGGGAGCTGTTTTTT. Translation gives CASSLSGRNTGELFF.

This chain links TRBV28 with TRBJ1-1; D unclear. The length of the CDR3 is 10 residues. V was trimmed by 4 bases and J by 7 bases, leaving 4 bases between them. Germline assignment: CDR1 MDHEN and CDR2 SYDVKM. This CDR3 reads CASSYIEAFF. The CDR3 DNA follows: TGTGCCAGCAGTTATATTGAAGCTTTCTTT. Based on the CDR3 plus reference TRBV28 and TRBJ1-1, the full variable domain is DVKVTQSSRYLVKRTGEKVFLECVQDMDHENMFWYRQDPGLGLRLIYFSYDVKMKEKGDIPEGYSVSREKKERFSLILESASTNQTSMYLCASSYIEAFFGQGTRLTVV.

The chain is built from TRBV5-4 and TRBJ1-4; 9 positions match TRBD1. Germline loops: CDR1 SGHNT, CDR2 YYREEE (reference sequence). The CDR3 totals 15 residues. Losses at the gene ends were 0 bases for V and 8 bases for J; bases not matched to a gene: 5. The CDR3 loop reads CASSLEGTGSEKLFF. In DNA, the CDR3 is TGTGCCAGCAGCTTGGAAGGGACAGGGTCAGAAAAACTGTTTTTT.

This clone was observed a few times. This sequence joins TRBV4-3 and TRBJ1-5, with D unresolved. Deletions cut 1 base from V and 10 bases from J, with 11 bases between. Per germline, CDR1 LGHNA and CDR2 YSLEER. The CDR3 runs to 13 residues. Written as DNA, the CDR3 is TGCGCCAGCAGCCAAGGTTCGGGTGAACCCCAGCATTTT. Its translation is CASSQGSGEPQHF.

The V and J genes are TRBV7-2 and TRBJ2-3; 7 bases are a match to TRBD2. The V gene end was trimmed by 2 bases and the J gene end by 4 bases; junction bases not matched to a gene: 9. The CDR3 is 16 amino acids. From germline, CDR1 is SGHTA and CDR2 FQGNSA. The DNA of the CDR3 is TGTGCCAGCAGCTTAAGTCTAGCGGCTGGCGCAGATACGCAGTATTTT. Protein sequence: CASSLSLAAGADTQYF.